These 14 T cell receptor beta chains were sequenced from one sample in a study of Ad26.COV2.S vaccination and SARS-CoV-2 variants (dated by TCRdb to about 2021). Libraries came from the immunoSEQ multiplex PCR assay. The source is immuneACCESS, and TCRdb retained only in-frame sequences with V and J called. Part of the clones is not carried over; for the studies checked, unresolved V genes explain less than half of this, and the remainder is unexplained. Here the sample has 350,000 to 400,000 clones; 70% to 90% occur a single time. 1.5% to 2% of the sample is held by the ten biggest clonotypes. In light of the paper, this sample's treatment or condition label describes: some 20 received Ad26.COV2.S at low or high dose, single or two shots; five or six received placebo; per-sample allocation not given. For vaccine and placebo recipients, the sequenced repertoires came from samples collected on day 63 after the first injection.

The sequences come from peripheral blood, collected in a trial of Ad26.COV2.S vaccine versus placebo. The source is a person aged 18-60 years who received the Ad26.COV2.S COVID-19 vaccine or a placebo.

This chain uses TRBV27 with TRBJ2-1, with D perhaps TRBD1 (5 bases). V was pared by 2 bases and J by 4 bases, with 12 bases between. Germline CDR1 and CDR2: MNHEY and SMNVEV (reference sequence). The CDR3 contains 15 residues. CDR3 DNA: TGTGCCAGCAGTTTAAGCCCGACAGATTACAATGAGCAGTTCTTC. This translates into CASSLSPTDYNEQFF.

The chain employs TRBV11-3 and TRBJ2-7, with 8 bases that match TRBD1. CDR1 is SGHNT, CDR2 YENEEA, per germline. The V gene end was trimmed by 3 bases and the J gene end by 3 bases; junction bases not matched to a gene: 4. The CDR3 is 14 amino acids. DNA of the CDR3: TGTGCCAGCAGCTTGAGGACAGGGTTCTACGAGCAGTACTTC. Amino acids: CASSLRTGFYEQYF. The full variable domain, in which reference TRBV11-3 and TRBJ2-7 provide the parts outside the CDR3, is EAGVVQSPRYKIIEKKQPVAFWCNPISGHNTLYWYLQNLGQGPELLIRYENEEAVDDSQLPKDRFSAERLKGVDSTLKIQPAELGDSAVYLCASSLRTGFYEQYFGPGTRLTVT.

A few counts support this clone. The genes are TRBV10-3 and TRBJ2-1, with 8 bases fitting TRBD2. Trimming took 1 base from V and 9 from J; bases not matched to a gene: 8. The length of the CDR3 is 15 residues. Germline CDR1 ENHRY, CDR2 SYGVKD. This CDR3 is CAISELIAGKGEQFF. CDR3 in DNA: TGTGCCATCAGTGAGTTAATAGCGGGAAAGGGTGAGCAGTTCTTC.

The chain is built from TRBV19 and TRBJ1-1; D gene unclear. There are 14 residues in the CDR3. CDR1 and CDR2 from the germline V gene are LNHDA and SQIVND (reference sequence). Between the trimmed V and J ends, which lost 0 bases and 1 base, there was a span of 6 bases. CDR3 residues: CASSIDLQNTEAFF. DNA for the CDR3: TGTGCCAGTAGTATAGATCTGCAGAACACTGAAGCTTTCTTT.

The CDR3 loop reads CAITDEASETYEQYF. The CDR3 nucleotides are TGTGCCATCACTGACGAAGCTAGCGAGACCTACGAGCAGTACTTC. The chain is built from TRBV10-3 and TRBJ2-7, with D perhaps TRBD2 (6 bases). V was shortened by 7 bases and J by 2 bases, with 18 bases between the two germline ends. Germline CDR1 reads ENHRY; CDR2 reads SYGVKD. The CDR3 has 15 residues.

This CDR3 reads CAIRRLGSYEQYF. CDR3 nucleotides: TGTGCCATCAGACGCCTTGGCTCCTACGAGCAGTACTTC. V gene TRBV10-3 combines with J gene TRBJ2-7; no clear D gene. Germline V gene lookup returns CDR1 ENHRY and CDR2 SYGVKD. Trimming stripped 6 bases from V and 0 bases from J, with 9 bases between. The CDR3 length is 13 residues.

This clone was counted once. The chain carries TRBV2 and TRBJ1-2; no firm D call. V was pared by 3 bases and J by 8 bases, with 16 bases between. Per the germline V gene, CDR1 is SNHLY and CDR2 is FYNNEI. CDR3 size: 14 residues. The CDR3 region is CASSETRAVQGYTF. The CDR3 nucleotides read TGTGCCAGCAGTGAGACTAGGGCAGTACAAGGCTACACCTTC.

The chain joins TRBV9 to TRBJ1-4, with D tentatively TRBD1 (5 bases). The CDR3 extends over 14 amino acids. Germline V gene sequence: CDR1 SGDLS, CDR2 YYNGEE. V shed 0 bases and J shed 8 bases, with 11 bases lying between them. The CDR3 DNA is TGTGCCAGCAGCGTAGGGGGGGTTGGAGAAAAACTGTTTTTT. It yields the protein CASSVGGVGEKLFF.

About this clone itself: The same CDR3 can be traced to other DNA sequences in this sample. The CDR3 loop is CASSFQGNTEAFF. The DNA for the CDR3 is TGTGCCAGCAGCTTCCAAGGGAACACTGAAGCTTTCTTT. The chain has TRBV11-2 and TRBJ1-1; unclear D gene. This CDR3 is 13 amino acids long. V was pared by 3 bases and J by 1 base, with 6 bases between. CDR1 is SGHAT, CDR2 FQNNGV, per germline.

The rearrangement joins TRBV19 to TRBJ2-1; 10 bases match TRBD2. CDR3 length: 16 amino acids. Trimming removed 5 bases from V and 1 base from J; junction bases left unmatched: 5. Germline V gene lookup returns CDR1 LNHDA and CDR2 SQIVND (reference sequence). The CDR3 sequence: CASSGSGRRSYNEQFF. The CDR3 region has the DNA TGTGCCAGTAGTGGTAGCGGGAGGCGTTCCTACAATGAGCAGTTCTTC.

This clone was counted a single time. The rearrangement links TRBV6-5 to TRBJ1-2; TRBD1 aligns across 12 bases. CDR3 length: 15 amino acids. Germline V CDR1 and CDR2: MNHEY, SVGAGI. Trimming cost V 6 bases and J 2 bases; bases outside gene matches: 4. In DNA, the CDR3 is TGTGCCAGCAGACCTGGGACAGGGGGCAACTATGGCTACACCTTC. Residues: CASRPGTGGNYGYTF.

This chain connects TRBV30 to TRBJ1-6; possible D gene TRBD1, 5 bases. Germline V CDR1 and CDR2: GTSNPN, SVGIG (reference sequence). V lost 5 bases to trimming and J lost 5 bases, with 10 bases between them. The CDR3 covers 13 residues. The CDR3 reads CAWDRQHNSPLHF. The CDR3 DNA is TGTGCCTGGGACAGACAACATAATTCACCCCTCCACTTT.

The CDR3 loop is CASSLSRLGHEQYF. CDR3 sequence (DNA): TGTGCCAGCTCGCTCTCCAGGTTAGGCCACGAGCAGTACTTC. J is TRBJ2-7 and V is TRBV18; D uncertain. Germline V gene lookup returns CDR1 KGHSH and CDR2 LQKENI. The CDR3 consists of 14 residues. V was shortened by 6 bases and J by 5 bases, with 17 bases between the two germline ends. The whole variable domain, filled in from reference TRBV18 and TRBJ2-7, reads NAGVMQNPRHLVRRRGQEARLRCSPMKGHSHVYWYRQLPEEGLKFMVYLQKENIIDESGMPKERFSAEFPKEGPSILRIQQVVRGDSAAYFCASSLSRLGHEQYFGPGTRLTVT.

This clone has more than one count but fewer than ten. V usage is TRBV3-1 (or the pseudogene TRBV3-2) and J usage is TRBJ1-3; 7 bases agree with TRBD1. Trimming took 8 bases from V and 0 from J; bases not matched to a gene: 4. The CDR3 covers 14 residues. Germline V gene data show CDR1 as LGHDT and CDR2 as YNNKEL (reference sequence). CDR3 loop: CASSGQRSGNTIYF. The CDR3 nucleotides read TGTGCCAGCTCGGGACAGCGCTCTGGAAACACCATATATTTT.